This record looks at one T cell receptor (beta chain) sequence and its context. A far larger clone is a single base away, which makes a read error likely. The sample originates from a study of low-dose radiotherapy and immunotherapy resistance in tumors. Overall study: The study gave Cohort 2 1 Gy per fraction every two weeks, totaling 13 Gy over 26 weeks.

Time point of the sample: after trial treatment. Indicated treatment: LDRT plus nivolumab, ipilimumab, low-dose cyclophosphamide and aspirin (RACIN trial). The germline gives CDR1 LNHNV, CDR2 YYDKDF (reference sequence). Trimming removed 0 bases from V and 10 bases from J, with 13 bases in between. The CDR3 covers 14 residues. Priming of first-strand cDNA relied on TRAV- and TRBV-specific primers (covering alpha and beta chains). Both a constant-region primer and a V-primer adapter served to amplify TCRs across roughly 20 PCR cycles. Following isolation, mRNA was amplified via in vitro transcription. TCRdb independently ran MiXCR on the reads; one entry per CDR3 protein. Of around 80,000 distinct CDR3 sequences listed, roughly 17% were seen once; the top ten hold 1.1% to 1.5%.

Source: PBMCs, taken after low-dose radiotherapy plus immunotherapy. This clonotype was sampled from a male donor with prostate cancer. The V call is TRBV15, the J call TRBJ2-1, with D hard to call. The CDR3 is CATSRDRGSYEQFF. For the CDR3, the DNA is TGTGCCACCAGCAGAGATCGTGGGTCCTACGAGCAGTTCTTC.